This T cell receptor beta chain was captured in a study of blood T cell repertoires in COVID-19 (dated by TCRdb to 2019 to 2021). Concerning the study at large: Collaborator samples came from the United States, Italy and Spain and covered acute and convalescent phases of COVID-19. The material from the prospective study consisted of cDNA or gDNA derived from T cells, B-cell-depleted T cells, or PBMCs. Subjects who had been exposed to COVID-19, were actively infected with it, or had recovered from it provided the deeply sampled blood TCRbeta repertoires that made up the dataset. The repertoires were released in a freely available public database intended as a resource for research on the immune response to SARS-CoV-2. The samples were drawn from the first 160 participants of the ongoing ImmuneRACE study and from 1,254 subjects provided by 6 global collaborators. Sample metadata almost always included a de-identified subject ID, COVID-19 status, age in years and sex. Where HLA class I and class II types were available, the types were taken from metadata supplied by the sample provider, not from assay-based typing.

TCRbeta CDR3 regions were amplified from genomic DNA using the immunoSEQ Assay, a bias-controlled multiplex PCR. The authors' analysis ran thus. Nucleated cell counts per sample were estimated from amplification of reference gene primers within the assay. To quantify the absolute abundance of each unique TCRbeta CDR3 rearrangement, sequence reads were collapsed and filtered. For each sample, productive Simpson clonality was calculated as the square root of Simpson's diversity index across productive rearrangements. Here the immuneACCESS table is served through TCRdb, limited to in-frame sequences with V and J called. Missing clones are a known gap in these copies; in checked studies unresolved V genes cover under half, and the rest lacks a known reason. The V and J calls and clone size were taken over from that table, and D and trimming were inferred from the DNA. Here the sample has some 180,000 clones; about 90% occur a single time. Less than 25% of the sample lies in the top ten.

Whole blood was collected in K2EDTA tubes by collaborating institutions according to the institutions' own protocols. For TCRbeta analysis, collaborator samples were shipped as frozen whole blood, as isolated PBMCs, or as DNA extracted from either sample type. On this clone: Its antigen specificity is not known. Nothing much larger sits one base from this clone, and base qualities are not available.

Summary of the overall study and its limitations: The quantity of clinical and demographic metadata differed by source and by participant and was supplied without curation.

V is trimmed back by 5 bases and J by 6 bases, and the junction contains 15 bases that no gene match accounts for. The cysteine opens and the phenylalanine closes a CDR3 of 17 amino acids. Only CDR3 DNA is held: 51 bases, read in frame from base 1. CDR1 and CDR2, per the germline V gene (reference sequence), are MNHEY and SMNVEV. The clonotype comes from an older man with active or convalescent COVID-19. Sample: peripheral blood. The V and J genes are TRBV27 and TRBJ1-4; the junction holds 7 bases that match TRBD1. The DNA is as follows: TGTGCCAGCAGTCCCCGACAGGGACGGTTCGGAGATGAAAAACTGTTTTTT. Translation gives CASSPRQGRFGDEKLFF.